Listed here are 22 T cell receptor beta chains from one sample, sequenced in a study of T cell responses to AZD1222 COVID-19 vaccine. Method: immunoSEQ multiplex PCR; TCRdb's copy keeps in-frame clones and lacks some. The sample has 180,000 or so clones, 88% seen once. Specimen: peripheral blood, collected 28 days after the second AZD1222 dose. The source is an adult who received the AZD1222 COVID-19 vaccine.

This chain connects TRBV27 to TRBJ2-3, with D unresolved. Trimming removed 3 bases from V and 0 bases from J, with 10 bases in between. Germline CDR1 is MNHEY and CDR2 is SMNVEV (reference sequence). CDR3 length equals 15 residues. CDR3 amino acids: CASSFSEQSTDTQYF. For the CDR3, the DNA is TGTGCCAGCAGTTTTTCCGAACAGAGCACAGATACGCAGTATTTT.

The chain combines TRBV21-1 with TRBJ2-6; whether TRBD2, the table's D call, matches the DNA was not checked. TRBV21-1 is shown as a pseudogene. This CDR3 is built from 19 residues. The CDR3 region is CASSPRTDWTPSGANVLTF. CDR3 nucleotides: TGTGCCAGCAGCCCCCGCACGGACTGGACTCCTTCTGGGGCCAACGTCCTGACTTTC.

The chain is built from TRBV6-5 and TRBJ2-2; D gene uncertain. Germline V lookup: CDR1 MNHEY, CDR2 SVGAGI. The CDR3 runs 13 residues. V lost 6 bases, J lost 5 bases, and 10 bases lay in between. The CDR3 DNA follows: TGTGCCAGCAGGGCCACACGTACCGGGGAGCTGTTTTTT. The encoded protein is CASRATRTGELFF.

The V and J genes are TRBV4-2 and TRBJ1-5, with 8 nucleotides matching TRBD1. Unmatched junction bases numbered 5, after V lost 1 base and J lost 6 bases. The CDR3 loop spans 15 amino acids. Germline V CDR1 and CDR2: LGHNA, YNFKEQ. CDR3 DNA: TGTGCCAGCAGCCAAGTGCAGGGGGCAGGTCAGCCCCAGCATTTT. Translated, it gives CASSQVQGAGQPQHF.

This rearrangement joins TRBV12-3 or TRBV12-4 to TRBJ2-1, with 10 bases matching TRBD2. The V gene end was trimmed by 8 bases and the J gene end by 9 bases; junction bases not matched to a gene: 4. The CDR3 runs to 12 residues. CDR3 region: CASRTSGFEQFF. CDR3 nucleotides: TGTGCCAGCCGGACTAGCGGTTTTGAGCAGTTCTTC.

The gene calls are TRBV18 and TRBJ1-2; no firm D call. The V gene lost 3 bases and the J gene lost 5 bases, with 10 bases spanning the gap. There are 13 residues in the CDR3. Germline V gene data show CDR1 as KGHSH and CDR2 as LQKENI. CDR3 sequence: CASSPGEKYGYTF. CDR3 sequence (DNA): TGTGCCAGCTCACCCGGGGAGAAGTATGGCTACACCTTC.

Here the CDR3 reads CASSRGTSGYNEQFF. The CDR3 nucleotides are TGTGCCAGCAGCAGAGGGACTAGCGGATACAATGAGCAGTTCTTC. V and J are TRBV6-2 or TRBV6-3 and TRBJ2-1, with TRBD2 matching 11 bases. This CDR3 has 15 residues. V lost 6 bases to trimming and J lost 4 bases; unmatched junction nucleotides: 5. Germline lookup yields CDR1 MNHEY and CDR2 SVGEGT.

The genes are TRBV9 and TRBJ2-2; 9 nucleotides match TRBD2. Germline-derived CDR1 and CDR2 are SGDLS and YYNGEE. This CDR3 has 16 residues. Trimming cost V 6 bases and J 6 bases; bases outside gene matches: 12. CDR3 DNA sequence: TGTGCCAGCAACCACAAGCCTAGCGGGAAACCCGGGGAGCTGTTTTTT. Its protein is CASNHKPSGKPGELFF.

This clone was counted a single time. The CDR3 loop reads CASSPEAGATDTQYF. The DNA of the CDR3 is TGTGCCAGCTCACCAGAGGCAGGGGCCACAGATACGCAGTATTTT. J is TRBJ2-3 and V is TRBV18; perhaps TRBD1 as D (6 bases). This CDR3 has 15 amino acids. Germline loops: CDR1 KGHSH, CDR2 LQKENI. Trimming shortened V by 2 bases and J by 2 bases, and 11 bases separated the two germline ends.

V gene TRBV7-9 combines with J gene TRBJ2-1; TRBD2 might be the D (5 bases). The V end lost 2 bases, the J end lost 8 bases, and 19 bases lay between the germline ends. The CDR3 has 16 amino acids. In germline, CDR1 is SEHNR, CDR2 FQNEAQ (reference sequence). CDR3 amino acids: CASSLSGVGAGDEQFF. For the CDR3, the DNA is TGTGCCAGCAGCTTATCGGGCGTGGGAGCCGGAGATGAGCAGTTCTTC.

This clone was seen only a few times. This chain connects TRBV6-5 to TRBJ1-3; D possibly corresponds to TRBD1 (6 bases). The length of the CDR3 is 13 residues. Germline assignment: CDR1 MNHEY and CDR2 SVGAGI. V was cut by 10 bases and J by 3 bases, with 13 bases left in between. CDR3 sequence reads: CATAGAYGNTIYF. As DNA, the CDR3 is TGTGCCACGGCGGGGGCGTATGGAAACACCATATATTTT.

The chain carries TRBV29-1 and TRBJ2-5, with a tentative D call TRBD1 (5 bases). V shed 0 bases and J shed 3 bases, with 14 bases lying between them. The CDR3 contains 15 residues. Germline V gene lookup returns CDR1 SQVTM and CDR2 ANQGSEA. Here the CDR3 DNA reads TGCAGCGTTGAAGATCTGCGACAGCAAGAAGAGACCCAGTACTTC. It is translated as CSVEDLRQQEETQYF.

This chain links TRBV18 with TRBJ2-5; tentatively, D is TRBD1 (6 bases). CDR1 is KGHSH, CDR2 LQKENI, per germline. Trimming took off 4 bases at V and 4 bases at J, with 10 bases between the two ends. The CDR3 spans 13 residues. In DNA form, the CDR3 reads TGTGCCAGCTCACGGGACAAATTAGAGACCCAGTACTTC. It translates to CASSRDKLETQYF.

J is TRBJ2-7 and V is TRBV7-3, with TRBD1 matching 7 bases. The CDR3 loop spans 14 amino acids. Germline V CDR1 and CDR2: SGHTA, FQGTGA. V shed 4 bases, J shed 0 bases, and the junction held 3 bases outside the gene matches. The CDR3 reads CASSSTGTSYEQYF. The CDR3 coding sequence is TGTGCCAGCAGCTCGACAGGGACCTCCTACGAGCAGTACTTC.

V and J are TRBV2 and TRBJ1-2; TRBD1 agrees at 8 bases. Germline CDR1 SNHLY, CDR2 FYNNEI. The CDR3 consists of 13 residues. V was clipped by 6 bases and J by 7 bases; unmatched bases: 7. The CDR3 reads CASSPDRGSGYTF. The CDR3 bases are TGTGCCAGCAGCCCCGACAGGGGCTCTGGCTACACCTTC.

The genes are TRBV5-4 and TRBJ2-5; perhaps TRBD2 as D (6 bases). CDR1 and CDR2 from the germline V gene are SGHNT and YYREEE (reference sequence). This CDR3 has 16 amino acids. Trimming removed 4 bases at V and 1 base at J, with 17 bases between. This chain's CDR3 is CASSLEEGLGQETQYF. CDR3 sequence (DNA): TGTGCCAGCAGCCTGGAGGAGGGGCTCGGCCAAGAGACCCAGTACTTC. Supplemented by reference TRBV5-4 and TRBJ2-5, the full variable domain reads ETGVTQSPTHLIKTRGQQVTLRCSSQSGHNTVSWYQQALGQGPQFIFQYYREEENGRGNFPPRFSGLQFPNYSSELNVNALELDDSALYLCASSLEEGLGQETQYFGPGTRLLVL.

The J gene is TRBJ2-1, the V gene TRBV28, with D perhaps matching TRBD1 (6 bases). The CDR3 is 13 residues long. Germline loops: CDR1 MDHEN, CDR2 SYDVKM. V gave up 7 bases and J gave up 7 bases, with 14 bases separating them. The CDR3 region has the DNA TGTGCCAGCATGCTGCAGGGGTGGAATGAGCAGTTCTTC. Protein product: CASMLQGWNEQFF.

This clone was counted a few times. This chain links TRBV20-1 with TRBJ2-1; D call uncertain. Between the trimmed V and J ends, which lost 4 bases and 6 bases, there was a span of 7 bases. Germline CDR1 DFQATT, CDR2 SNEGSKA (reference sequence). The CDR3 totals 11 residues. The CDR3 DNA follows: TGCAGTGCTACACGCACCAATGAGCAGTTCTTC. As protein: CSATRTNEQFF.

The CDR3: CATSDPTPSGSGQYF. Here the CDR3 DNA reads TGTGCCACCAGTGACCCCACGCCTAGCGGGAGCGGGCAGTATTTT. The chain links TRBV24-1 to TRBJ2-3, with TRBD2 identical over 10 bases. CDR3 length: 15 amino acids. Germline loops: CDR1 KGHDR, CDR2 SFDVKD. Losses at the gene ends were 4 bases for V and 11 bases for J; bases not matched to a gene: 11.

The genes are TRBV9 and TRBJ2-3, with TRBD1 matching 10 bases. CDR3 length: 16 residues. V dropped 4 bases and J dropped 4; count of bases not matched to a gene: 9. CDR1 and CDR2 from the germline V gene are SGDLS and YYNGEE. CDR3 amino acids: CASSTLGQGRPDTQYF. The DNA for the CDR3 is TGTGCCAGCAGCACACTGGGACAGGGGCGCCCAGATACGCAGTATTTT.

This chain links TRBV7-2 with TRBJ2-5; perhaps TRBD1 as D (5 bases). The germline V and J ends were trimmed by 4 bases and 1 base, with 10 bases remaining between them. The CDR3 has 14 residues. Germline-derived CDR1 and CDR2 are SGHTA and FQGNSA. CDR3 loop: CASSWTQPQETQYF. CDR3 coding DNA: TGTGCCAGCAGCTGGACACAGCCCCAAGAGACCCAGTACTTC.

This clone was recorded only once. The chain is built from TRBV7-9 and TRBJ2-4, with 10 bases identical to TRBD1. J gave up 7 bases and V 2 bases, and 5 bases lay outside the gene matches. Germline V gene data show CDR1 as SEHNR and CDR2 as FQNEAQ (reference sequence). The CDR3 runs 15 residues. This CDR3 is CASSLSTGGVNIQYF. CDR3 DNA sequence: TGTGCCAGCAGCTTATCGACAGGGGGCGTGAACATTCAGTACTTC.